This T cell receptor (beta chain) originates from a study of blood T cell repertoires in COVID-19. Across the study: COVID-19 samples from acute and convalescent phases originated in the United States, Italy and Spain.

This study enrolled people aged roughly 18 to 100 from 20 to 25 US geographic areas. The table came from immunoSEQ multiplex PCR; TCRdb's copy has only in-frame clones and leaves some out. The sample has about 220,000 clones; about 91% are singletons. This sequence was found in a woman aged 50 to 60 with acute COVID-19. The sample comprised PBMCs or T cells enriched from blood (not recorded which).

Written as DNA, the CDR3 is TGTGCCAGTAGTACCCCCCTAGCGGGAGGTGGCACAGATACGCAGTATTTT. Residues: CASSTPLAGGGTDTQYF. This chain joins TRBV19 and TRBJ2-3; TRBD2 matches at 11 bases. Germline loops: CDR1 LNHDA, CDR2 SQIVND (reference sequence). V trimming: 4 bases; J trimming: 1 base; junction bases outside the gene matches: 7. This CDR3 is built from 17 residues. The complete variable domain, with remaining parts taken from reference TRBV19 and TRBJ2-3, reads DGGITQSPKYLFRKEGQNVTLSCEQNLNHDAMYWYRQDPGQGLRLIYYSQIVNDFQKGDIAEGYSVSREKKESFPLTVTSAQKNPTAFYLCASSTPLAGGGTDTQYFGPGTRLTVL.